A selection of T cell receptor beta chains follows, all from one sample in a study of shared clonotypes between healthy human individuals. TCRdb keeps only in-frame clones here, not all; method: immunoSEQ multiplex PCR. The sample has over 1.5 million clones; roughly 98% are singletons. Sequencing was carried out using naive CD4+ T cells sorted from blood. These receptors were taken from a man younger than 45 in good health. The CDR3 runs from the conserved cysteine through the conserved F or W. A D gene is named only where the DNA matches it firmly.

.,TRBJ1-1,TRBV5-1,TGCGCCAGCCGGGCGGGGGCTGGGACCACTGAAGCTTTCTTT,CASRAGAGTTEAFF
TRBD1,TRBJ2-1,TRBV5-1,TGCGCCAGCAGCTTGGTCGGACAGGACTACAATGAGCAGTTCTTC,CASSLVGQDYNEQFF
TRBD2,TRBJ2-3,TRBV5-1,TGCGCCAGCAGCTTGGAGCTAGCGGTAGATACGCAGTATTTT,CASSLELAVDTQYF
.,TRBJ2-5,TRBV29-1,TGCACCATAGACTCGGGCGGACAAGAGACCCAGTACTTC,CTIDSGGQETQYF
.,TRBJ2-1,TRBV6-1,TGTGCCAGCAGTGAATTGGGGTCGGGGAAGCAGTTCTTC,CASSELGSGKQFF
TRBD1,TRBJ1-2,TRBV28,TGTGCCTACAGGGGGGGACTTGATCTTTCTGGCTACACCTTC,CAYRGGLDLSGYTF
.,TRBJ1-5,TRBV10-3,TGTGCCATCAGAAGTGGACGAAGGGATCAGCCCCAGCATTTT,CAIRSGRRDQPQHF
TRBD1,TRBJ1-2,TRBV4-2,TGTGCCAGCAGCCCGGGACAGGGGACTTCTAACTATGGCTACACCTTC,CASSPGQGTSNYGYTF
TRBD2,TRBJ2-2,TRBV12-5,TGTGCTAGTGGTTTGGTACGGGGGACTAGCGGGAATGTCACCGGGGAGCTGTTTTTT,CASGLVRGTSGNVTGELFF
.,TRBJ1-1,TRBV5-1,TGCGCCAGCAGCCCGACAGGAAACACTGAAGCTTTCTTT,CASSPTGNTEAFF